This is a list of T cell receptor beta chains from one sample in a study of blood T cells in healthy people across ages. One entry per CDR3 protein, called by TCRdb with MiXCR from the 5' RACE reads. The data hold roughly 730,000 distinct CDR3 sequences, with 56% observed a single time. Sequenced material: blood. The origin of the receptors is a man between 35 and 55 years old in good health. The CDR3 runs from the conserved cysteine through the conserved F or W. A D gene is named only where the DNA matches it firmly. Rows give clone size only sometimes, using once, few, many, or a class for an expanded clone.

v_gene	j_gene	d_gene	abundance	CDR3aa	CDR3nt
TRBV6-4	TRBJ2-3	-	few	CASSSEGLGTDTQYF	TGTGCCAGCAGTTCGGAGGGACTGGGGACAGATACGCAGTATTTT
TRBV6-1	TRBJ2-1	TRBD2	few	CASNPNPSGRRNEQFF	TGTGCCAGCAACCCCAACCCTAGCGGGAGGCGCAATGAGCAGTTCTTC
TRBV7-9	TRBJ2-3	-	few	CARSGGTDTQYF	TGTGCCAGGTCCGGGGGCACAGATACGCAGTATTTT
TRBV6-1	TRBJ2-7	-	-	CASRKDRLILDYEQYF	TGTGCCAGCAGGAAAGACAGGCTTATTCTAGACTACGAGCAGTACTTC
TRBV3-1	TRBJ1-4	-	few	CASSINPGADEKLFF	TGTGCCAGCAGCATCAACCCAGGGGCGGATGAAAAACTGTTTTTT
TRBV5-1	TRBJ2-5	-	-	CASSWEGRRDNEQYF	TGCGCCAGCAGCTGGGAAGGCAGGCGGGACAATGAGCAGTACTTC
TRBV28	TRBJ2-5	TRBD2	-	CACSSAGVVETQYF	TGTGCCTGCAGCTCAGCGGGGGTCGTAGAGACCCAGTACTTC
TRBV29-1	TRBJ1-2	-	few	CSVQGEVYGYTF	TGCAGCGTTCAAGGGGAGGTTTATGGCTACACCTTC
TRBV28	TRBJ1-2	TRBD1	-	CASKSLLGGNGYTF	TGTGCCAGTAAGAGCTTGCTAGGGGGCAATGGCTACACCTTC
TRBV10-2	TRBJ2-1	TRBD2	-	CASSAGTREFF	TGCGCCAGCAGTGCCGGGACTAGGGAGTTCTTC
TRBV12-3/TRBV12-4	TRBJ1-2	-	-	CASNLMGGPYGYTF	TGTGCCAGCAACCTCATGGGGGGACCTTATGGCTACACCTTC
TRBV20-1	TRBJ2-3	TRBD1	-	CRAGGPGTDTQYF	TGCAGAGCAGGGGGCCCAGGCACAGATACGCAGTATTTT
TRBV2	TRBJ2-5	-	-	CASTPGTIETQYF	TGTGCCAGCACCCCAGGGACAATAGAGACCCAGTACTTC
TRBV12-3/TRBV12-4	TRBJ1-4	-	-	CASSSSDEKLFF	TGTGCCAGCAGTTCCTCTGATGAAAAACTGTTTTTT
TRBV12-3/TRBV12-4	TRBJ1-2	TRBD1	few	CASSMTGLSGGYTF	TGTGCCAGCAGCATGACAGGGTTGTCGGGCGGCTACACCTTC
TRBV27	TRBJ2-3	-	few	CATSAGTAPDTQYF	TGTGCCACCTCAGCCGGGACGGCTCCAGATACGCAGTATTTT
TRBV2	TRBJ1-1	TRBD1	-	CASSEDYSGQGHSYEAFF	TGTGCCAGCAGTGAAGATTATTCGGGACAGGGGCATTCTTATGAAGCTTTCTTT
TRBV9	TRBJ2-7	TRBD2	-	CASSVGVGGVGLSYEQYF	TGTGCCAGCAGCGTAGGCGTTGGGGGGGTCGGTCTGTCCTACGAGCAGTACTTC
TRBV7-2	TRBJ2-1	-	-	CASDETGLDEQFF	TGTGCCAGCGACGAAACAGGCCTCGATGAGCAGTTCTTC
TRBV6-1	TRBJ1-4	TRBD1	-	CASRDRGLTNEKLFF	TGTGCCAGCAGGGACAGGGGGTTGACTAATGAAAAACTGTTTTTT
TRBV19	TRBJ2-5	TRBD1	-	CASGTGGAGETQYF	TGTGCCAGCGGAACAGGGGGCGCAGGGGAGACCCAGTACTTC
TRBV7-9	TRBJ1-1	-	-	CASSSKQGGSAFF	TGTGCCAGCAGCTCCAAACAGGGAGGGTCAGCTTTCTTT
TRBV9	TRBJ2-3	-	-	CASSGGVLSTDTQYF	TGTGCCAGCAGCGGGGGGGTACTTAGCACAGATACGCAGTATTTT
TRBV11-2	TRBJ2-5	TRBD2	-	CASSGLAGVGQETQYF	TGTGCCAGCAGCGGACTAGCGGGAGTGGGACAAGAGACCCAGTACTTC
TRBV7-2	TRBJ2-7	-	-	CASSLPLGGEQYF	TGTGCCAGCAGCCTACCCCTCGGGGGCGAGCAGTACTTC
TRBV28	TRBJ2-3	TRBD1	-	CASRERGLDTQYF	TGTGCCAGCAGGGAGAGGGGGCTGGATACGCAGTATTTT
TRBV6-1	TRBJ1-5	-	few	CASSEGLGGQPQHF	TGTGCCAGCAGTGAAGGGTTGGGCGGCCAGCCCCAGCATTTT
TRBV12-3/TRBV12-4	TRBJ2-7	-	-	CASSLALTSYEQYF	TGTGCCAGCAGTTTAGCGCTGACTTCCTACGAGCAGTACTTC
TRBV20-1	TRBJ1-2	TRBD1	-	CSARPQVPDRLTYGYTF	TGCAGTGCTAGACCGCAGGTGCCGGACAGGCTCACCTATGGCTACACCTTC
TRBV13	TRBJ2-4	TRBD2	-	CASKVTGLADNEQYF	TGTGCCAGCAAGGTTACGGGACTAGCGGATAATGAGCAGTACTTC
TRBV6-6	TRBJ2-7	TRBD1	-	CASSNGQGNYEQYF	TGTGCCAGCAGCAACGGACAGGGGAACTACGAGCAGTACTTC
TRBV27	TRBJ2-4	-	-	CASIEPYAKNIQYF	TGTGCCAGCATCGAGCCCTACGCCAAAAACATTCAGTACTTC
TRBV29-1	TRBJ2-1	TRBD1	few	CSADRMGTDEQFF	TGCAGCGCGGACAGGATGGGCACCGATGAGCAGTTCTTC
TRBV7-7	TRBJ2-1	TRBD2	-	CASSPGIAGREQFF	TGTGCTAGCAGCCCCGGGATAGCGGGGCGTGAGCAGTTCTTC
TRBV7-9	TRBJ1-4	TRBD1	once	CASSLVRGRNEKLFF	TGTGCCAGCAGCTTAGTTAGGGGGCGAAATGAAAAACTGTTTTTT
TRBV20-1	TRBJ2-1	TRBD2	-	CSASESRGDEQFF	TGCAGTGCTAGTGAGTCACGGGGGGATGAGCAGTTCTTC
TRBV20-1	TRBJ1-5	-	-	CSVLRGNQPQHF	TGCAGTGTCCTTAGGGGGAATCAGCCCCAGCATTTT
TRBV27	TRBJ2-6	-	-	CASSFQGTSGANVLTF	TGTGCCAGCAGTTTCCAGGGAACCTCTGGGGCCAACGTCCTGACTTTC
TRBV18	TRBJ2-3	TRBD1	few	CASSLGTGDTDTQYF	TGTGCCAGCTCACTCGGGACAGGGGACACAGATACGCAGTATTTT
TRBV29-1	TRBJ2-3	TRBD1	-	CSARESGQTTDTQYF	TGCAGCGCAAGGGAATCGGGACAGACCACAGATACGCAGTATTTT
TRBV5-1	TRBJ2-3	TRBD2	few	CASSLVSGRDTQYF	TGCGCCAGCAGCTTGGTTAGCGGGAGAGATACGCAGTATTTT
TRBV20-1	TRBJ1-2	-	-	CSASGVGGNYGYTF	TGCAGTGCTAGCGGGGTAGGGGGGAACTATGGCTACACCTTC
TRBV28	TRBJ2-7	-	-	CASSRLPGAFYEQYF	TGTGCCAGCAGTCGATTGCCAGGGGCATTCTACGAGCAGTACTTC
TRBV24-1	TRBJ1-2	-	-	CATSAVNYGYTF	TGTGCCACCAGTGCGGTGAACTATGGCTACACCTTC
TRBV6-2/TRBV6-3	TRBJ2-5	-	few	CATSFTIETQYF	TGTGCCACCAGTTTTACGATCGAGACCCAGTACTTC
TRBV9	TRBJ1-6	-	-	CASSVGQVLSPLHF	TGTGCCAGCAGCGTAGGACAGGTGCTATCACCCCTCCACTTT
TRBV2	TRBJ2-5	TRBD2	few	CASSALAGAGETQYF	TGTGCCAGCAGTGCGCTAGCGGGGGCAGGAGAGACCCAGTACTTC